This TCR beta chain was identified during a study of cytomegalovirus exposure and HLA in healthy donors. Whole-study findings and limits: Accurate prediction of HLA-A and HLA-B alleles (for most subjects) was reportedly achieved from TCR beta sequences. An analysis that was carried out later associated 15,000 to 20,000 TCR beta sequences with HLA alleles at 0.05 false discovery rate.

This clone was counted once. What it binds is not known. The PCR used 60 Vbeta and 13 Jbeta primers. In the study's own analysis: Later analysis identified some 80 million unique TCR beta chains, about 10 million shared. This table comes from immunoSEQ multiplex PCR, and its TCRdb copy is limited to in-frame clones, with some not included. That table gives V, J and clone size, and the DNA gave D and trimming. Among about 140,000 clones listed, roughly two thirds were seen once. J gave up 2 bases and V 4 bases, and 5 bases lay outside the gene matches. Germline CDR1 is MRHNA and CDR2 is SNTAGT. The CDR3 loop spans 15 amino acids.

The V and J genes are TRBV6-4 and TRBJ2-3, with 8 positions matching TRBD2. This receptor was obtained from a middle-aged woman in good health and CMV-seronegative. What was sequenced was PBMCs. CDR3 bases: TGTGCCAGCAGTGCAGCGGGGGCCAACACAGATACGCAGTATTTT. It is translated as CASSAAGANTDTQYF.